The clone carrying this T cell receptor (beta chain) was detected only once. The record originates from a study of T cell changes during pregnancy in multiple sclerosis. CDR3 length: 17 amino acids. Trimming removed 4 bases from V and 6 bases from J, with 24 bases in between. From germline, CDR1 is SGHDT and CDR2 YYEEEE. Repertoires were generated with immunoSEQ multiplex PCR, while TCRdb's copy carries only in-frame clones and drops some. The table shows 85,000 to 130,000 clones, with about 89% occurring only once. The chain recombines TRBV5-6 with TRBJ2-3, with D perhaps TRBD1 (6 bases). The specimen was peripheral blood, collected before pregnancy. The TCR sequence derives from a female donor with multiple sclerosis, enrolled in a pregnancy study. The CDR3 DNA reads TGTGCCAGCAGCCGTACCAGGGGCTATAAGATCTTGGATACGCAGTATTTT. Amino acids: CASSRTRGYKILDTQYF.